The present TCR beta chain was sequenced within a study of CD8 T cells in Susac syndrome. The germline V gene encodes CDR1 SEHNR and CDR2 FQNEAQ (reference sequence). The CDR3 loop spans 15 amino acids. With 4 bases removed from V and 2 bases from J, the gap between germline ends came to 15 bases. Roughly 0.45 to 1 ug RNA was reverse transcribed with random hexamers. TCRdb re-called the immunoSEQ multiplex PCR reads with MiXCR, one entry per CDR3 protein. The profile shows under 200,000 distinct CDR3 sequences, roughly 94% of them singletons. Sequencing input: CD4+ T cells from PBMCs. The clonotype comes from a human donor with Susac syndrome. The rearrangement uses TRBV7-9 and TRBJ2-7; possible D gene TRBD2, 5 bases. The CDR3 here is CASSSLAGATYEQYF. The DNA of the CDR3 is TGTGCCAGCAGCTCCCTGGCGGGTGCGACCTACGAGCAGTACTTC.